This T cell receptor beta chain was retrieved from a study of T cells after posttransplantation cyclophosphamide. Some clones are missing from TCRdb's copy, which holds only in-frame ones; the method was immunoSEQ multiplex PCR. The table lists more than 20,000 clones, 73% of them singletons, with roughly 0.62% in the top ten. V lost 3 bases and J lost 0, with 9 bases in between. This CDR3 has 15 amino acids. Germline V gene sequence: CDR1 LNHDA, CDR2 SQIVND (reference sequence). On the day of bone marrow donation, the related graft donor provided peripheral blood. This clonotype was obtained from a woman aged 55-70 years in good health, CMV-negative, and a related stem cell transplant donor. The chain combines TRBV19 with TRBJ1-3; D gene unclear. Sequencing was done on a sample of memory CD4+ T cells sorted from PBMCs. This chain's CDR3 is CASSISSLSGNTIYF. CDR3 coding DNA: TGTGCCAGTAGTATCTCCAGTCTCTCTGGAAACACCATATATTTT.